Sequencing of this T cell receptor (beta chain) was carried out in a study of Graves' ophthalmopathy and Graves' hyperthyroidism. J gave up 4 bases and V 5 bases, and 8 bases lay outside the gene matches. This CDR3 spans 16 amino acids. Germline-derived CDR1 and CDR2 are SEHNR and FQNEAQ (reference sequence). Regarding this clonotype: Its antigen is as yet unknown.

Scientists amplified the TCR beta CDR3 regions from RNA transcripts. The authors performed first-round RT-PCR with HTBI primers and then a second-round multiplex PCR. Via MiXCR, TCRdb re-called the multiplex PCR reads, giving one row per CDR3 protein. The top ten clones hold approximately 46% of a sample with 740,000 or so distinct CDR3 sequences, roughly two fifths of them seen once. Study-wide points: With roughly 65% sensitivity and 72.22% specificity, the model predicted ophthalmopathy progression. The 13-signature model separated ophthalmopathy from stable hyperthyroidism at roughly 88% sensitivity and roughly 80% specificity.

The material sequenced was peripheral blood. The sequence derives from an adult man with Graves' ophthalmopathy. The V gene is TRBV7-9, the J gene TRBJ2-2, with 9 bases aligning to TRBD1. This chain's CDR3 is CASSKPTGGSTGELFF. Written as DNA, the CDR3 is TGTGCCAGCAGCAAACCGACAGGGGGGAGCACCGGGGAGCTGTTTTTT.